The 30 T cell receptor beta chains presented below share a single source sample, sequenced in a study of CD8 T cells in Susac syndrome (dated by TCRdb to the late 2010s). To prepare the library, the immunoSEQ multiplex PCR assay was applied. RNA was extracted using the RNeasy kit, and roughly 0.5 to 1 ug of the RNA was reverse transcribed with random hexamers. TCRdb took the public reads, trimmed them with fastp at Q25, ran MiXCR for clone calling and kept in-frame beta chains. Identical CDR3 proteins give one entry, which carries the most common genes and DNA. This sample gives more than 55,000 distinct CDR3 sequences in total; roughly 95% of them show up just once. The ten largest clones add up to around 0.11% of the sample. Specimen: CD4+ T cells from PBMCs. The receptor source for this set is a human donor with multiple sclerosis.

The chain uses TRBV20-1 and TRBJ1-3, with 9 bases that match TRBD1. The CDR3 consists of 15 residues. CDR1 is DFQATT and CDR2 is SNEGSKA in the germline V gene (reference sequence). The J segment lost 2 bases and the V segment lost 3 bases, leaving 5 bases of the junction unmatched. This chain's CDR3 is CSASPGTGPGNTIYF. CDR3 coding DNA: TGCAGTGCTAGTCCCGGGACAGGGCCTGGAAACACCATATATTTT.

The rearrangement uses TRBV5-1 and TRBJ2-3, with 15 nucleotides matching TRBD2. With V trimmed by 4 bases and J by 3 bases, 3 bases remained unmatched. Germline CDR1 SGHRS, CDR2 YFSETQ. The CDR3 has 16 amino acids. This chain's CDR3 is CASSRTSGGATDTQYF. The CDR3 nucleotides are TGCGCCAGCAGCCGGACTAGCGGGGGGGCAACAGATACGCAGTATTTT.

This clonotype was detected only once. In DNA form, the CDR3 reads TGTGCCTGGACTAACAGAGATACGCAGTATTTT. Translated: CAWTNRDTQYF. V and J are TRBV30 and TRBJ2-3, with D hard to call. The CDR3 extends over 11 amino acids. Per germline, CDR1 GTSNPN and CDR2 SVGIG (reference sequence). V was shortened by 4 bases and J by 5 bases, with 7 bases between the two germline ends.

The V call is TRBV9, the J call TRBJ2-7; the D is unclear. The CDR3 loop spans 14 amino acids. V lost 3 bases to trimming and J lost 0 bases, with 10 bases between them. The V gene's germline CDR1 is SGDLS and CDR2 YYNGEE. Here the CDR3 reads CASSGTDGSYEQYF. CDR3 DNA: TGTGCCAGCAGCGGCACCGACGGCTCCTACGAGCAGTACTTC.

The chain employs TRBV30 and TRBJ2-3; 13 bases agree with TRBD2. The germline V gene encodes CDR1 GTSNPN and CDR2 SVGIG (reference sequence). The CDR3 runs 16 residues. The ends lost 3 bases at V and 0 bases at J; junction bases unmatched: 3. In DNA, the CDR3 is TGTGCCTGGAGGGGGACTAGCGGGGCGAGCACAGATACGCAGTATTTT. Protein product: CAWRGTSGASTDTQYF.

J is TRBJ1-2 and V is TRBV3-1, with D possibly matching TRBD1 (6 bases). This CDR3 comprises 14 residues. Germline CDR1 LGHDT, CDR2 YNNKEL (reference sequence). With 3 bases removed from V and 0 bases from J, the gap between germline ends came to 8 bases. CDR3 amino acids: CASSQTGTNYGYTF. CDR3 sequence (DNA): TGTGCCAGCAGCCAGACAGGAACTAACTATGGCTACACCTTC.

The chain carries TRBV6-6 and TRBJ2-3; tentatively, D is TRBD2 (7 bases). This CDR3 spans 15 amino acids. Germline V gene data show CDR1 as MNHNY and CDR2 as SVGAGI (reference sequence). Trimming removed 6 bases at V and 2 bases at J, with 15 bases between. CDR3 residues: CASSMGRGATDTQYF. The CDR3 coding sequence is TGTGCCAGCAGCATGGGACGGGGGGCCACAGATACGCAGTATTTT.

V and J are TRBV6-5 and TRBJ2-6, with a tentative D call TRBD1 (5 bases). Germline V gene data show CDR1 as MNHEY and CDR2 as SVGAGI. CDR3 length: 16 residues. V shed 0 bases and J shed 3 bases, with 9 bases lying between them. CDR3 in amino acids: CASSYSSRVGANVLTF. The CDR3, as DNA: TGTGCCAGCAGTTACTCTTCCAGGGTTGGGGCCAACGTCCTGACTTTC.

The V call is TRBV9, the J call TRBJ1-4; D ambiguous. Germline CDR1 SGDLS, CDR2 YYNGEE. The CDR3 consists of 14 residues. V lost 2 bases and J lost 8, with 13 bases in between. Here the CDR3 reads CASSVGVLKEKLFF. In DNA, the CDR3 is TGTGCCAGCAGCGTCGGGGTTTTAAAAGAAAAACTGTTTTTT.

J is TRBJ2-7 and V is TRBV2; D tentatively reads TRBD1 or TRBD2 (6 bases each). The ends were cut back, 7 bases at V and 6 bases at J, with 22 bases in the middle. In germline, CDR1 is SNHLY, CDR2 FYNNEI. CDR3 length equals 15 residues. CDR3 nucleotides: TGTGCCAGCAAACAGCTCATCGGGGGCGCGGTCGAGCAGTACTTC. Translation: CASKQLIGGAVEQYF.

The V gene is TRBV6-6, the J gene TRBJ2-3, with 12 bases fitting TRBD2. Looked up from germline, CDR1 is MNHNY and CDR2 is SVGAGI (reference sequence). Losses at the gene ends were 6 bases for V and 5 bases for J; bases not matched to a gene: 9. The CDR3 contains 16 residues. CDR3: CASSYGLAGRGDTQYF. For the CDR3, the DNA is TGTGCCAGCAGCTACGGACTAGCGGGGAGGGGAGATACGCAGTATTTT.

This chain uses TRBV4-1 with TRBJ1-5; the D gene is possibly TRBD1 (5 bases). Per the germline V gene, CDR1 is MGHRA and CDR2 is YSYEKL. V lost 1 base to trimming and J lost 5 bases, with 15 bases between them. The CDR3 loop spans 16 amino acids. The CDR3 nucleotides read TGCGCCAGCAGCCAAGCCGGGACCGGGACGGATCAGCCCCAGCATTTT. Translated, it gives CASSQAGTGTDQPQHF.

V usage is TRBV20-1 and J usage is TRBJ2-7; 9 positions match TRBD1. J was trimmed by 2 bases and V by 6 bases; bases with no gene match: 11. Germline CDR1 and CDR2: DFQATT and SNEGSKA (reference sequence). The CDR3 sequence is 15 residues long. For the CDR3, the DNA is TGCAGTGCAGGTAACTCCGGGACAGGGACCTACGAGCAGTACTTC. This gives the protein CSAGNSGTGTYEQYF.

The chain employs TRBV5-4 and TRBJ2-5, with 10 bases lining up with TRBD2. J gave up 0 bases and V 0 bases, and 2 bases lay outside the gene matches. From germline, CDR1 is SGHNT and CDR2 YYREEE (reference sequence). CDR3 length: 16 amino acids. CDR3 sequence reads: CASSLEGLANQETQYF. CDR3 nucleotide sequence: TGTGCCAGCAGCTTGGAGGGACTAGCGAACCAAGAGACCCAGTACTTC.

The chain is built from TRBV20-1 and TRBJ1-1; maybe TRBD1 (5 bases). V gave up 6 bases and J gave up 3 bases, with 17 bases separating them. The length of the CDR3 is 14 residues. Germline CDR1 and CDR2: DFQATT and SNEGSKA (reference sequence). In DNA, the CDR3 is TGCAGTGCGAATCAGGGAGGCTGGGACACTGAAGCTTTCTTT. It yields the protein CSANQGGWDTEAFF.

This CDR3 is CASSLAYQGDTQYF. The CDR3 nucleotides read TGTGCCAGCAGTTTAGCGTACCAGGGCGATACGCAGTATTTT. This sequence joins TRBV12-3 or TRBV12-4 and TRBJ2-3, with D possibly matching TRBD1 (5 bases). V was trimmed by 0 bases and J by 6 bases, leaving 10 bases between them. CDR3 size: 14 residues.

V is TRBV15 and J is TRBJ2-5; D is perhaps TRBD1 or TRBD2 (6 bases each). CDR1 is LNHNV, CDR2 YYDKDF, per germline (reference sequence). Trimming stripped 4 bases from V and 7 bases from J, with 16 bases between. This CDR3 region has 14 residues. The CDR3: CATSIPRGLGTQYF. CDR3 bases: TGTGCCACCAGCATTCCCAGGGGACTTGGGACCCAGTACTTC.

V is TRBV28 and J is TRBJ1-5; no firm D call. The CDR3 has 13 amino acids. Per the germline V gene, CDR1 is MDHEN and CDR2 is SYDVKM. The V gene lost 3 bases and the J gene lost 7 bases, with 10 bases spanning the gap. The CDR3 DNA sequence: TGTGCCAGCAGTTTGCAGGTAGGGCAGCCCCAGCATTTT. Its protein is CASSLQVGQPQHF.

CDR3 nucleotide sequence: TGTGCCAGCAGCCAGCTATACAATGAGCAGTTCTTC. Translation gives CASSQLYNEQFF. The chain carries TRBV4-2 and TRBJ2-1; no clear D gene. V was clipped by 3 bases and J by 4 bases, with 4 bases between them. The CDR3 has 12 residues. Germline V gene data show CDR1 as LGHNA and CDR2 as YNFKEQ.

Concerning this clonotype itself: The germline gene is not matched at one end of the junction; a read error may be the cause. The chain uses TRBV7-7 and TRBJ2-5; D possibly corresponds to TRBD2 (6 bases). The CDR3 is 15 amino acids. Germline CDR1 and CDR2: SSHAT and FNYEAQ (reference sequence). CDR3 sequence: CASSLLGGSGETQYF. The CDR3 DNA reads TGTGCTAGCAGCTTATTGGGAGGTTCAGGAGAGACCCAGTACTTC.

The chain is built from TRBV30 and TRBJ2-3; TRBD2 agrees at 13 bases. With V trimmed by 0 bases and J by 2 bases, 5 bases remained unmatched. From germline, CDR1 is GTSNPN and CDR2 SVGIG (reference sequence). This CDR3 region has 17 residues. The CDR3 sequence: CAWSVALAGGVTDTQYF. CDR3 DNA sequence: TGTGCCTGGAGTGTAGCACTAGCGGGGGGGGTCACAGATACGCAGTATTTT.

The CDR3 DNA follows: TGCAGTGCTACGGGATTCTTCAATCAGCCCCAGCATTTT. Its translation is CSATGFFNQPQHF. This chain links TRBV20-1 with TRBJ1-5; no firm D call. The germline V gene has CDR1 DFQATT and CDR2 SNEGSKA (reference sequence). Trimming took off 4 bases at V and 3 bases at J, with 10 bases between the two ends. This CDR3 is built from 13 residues.

J is TRBJ2-3 and V is TRBV7-9; 12 bases map to TRBD2. The V segment lost 5 bases and the J segment 2 bases; nucleotides outside the gene matches: 8. There are 17 residues in the CDR3. CDR1 is SEHNR and CDR2 is FQNEAQ in the germline V gene (reference sequence). CDR3 amino acids: CASSPRTSGDNTDTQYF. For the CDR3, the DNA is TGTGCCAGCAGCCCAAGGACTAGCGGGGATAACACAGATACGCAGTATTTT. The full variable domain, completed using reference TRBV7-9 and TRBJ2-3, is DTGVSQNPRHKITKRGQNVTFRCDPISEHNRLYWYRQTLGQGPEFLTYFQNEAQLEKSRLLSDRFSAERPKGSFSTLEIQRTEQGDSAMYLCASSPRTSGDNTDTQYFGPGTRLTVL.

The chain joins TRBV20-1 to TRBJ1-1, with D unresolved. This CDR3 region has 16 residues. Per germline, CDR1 DFQATT and CDR2 SNEGSKA (reference sequence). Trimming took off 4 bases at V and 1 base at J, with 19 bases between the two ends. CDR3 protein: CSAIGPSEQTNTEAFF. The CDR3 nucleotides are TGCAGTGCTATTGGCCCCTCGGAGCAGACGAACACTGAAGCTTTCTTT.

The rearrangement links TRBV29-1 to TRBJ2-1; 11 bases match TRBD2. The trim removed 3 bases at V and 10 bases at J, leaving 8 bases unmatched. Per germline, CDR1 SQVTM and CDR2 ANQGSEA. This CDR3 comprises 14 residues. The CDR3 here is CSVDILAGGIEQFF. The CDR3 nucleotides are TGCAGCGTTGATATCCTAGCGGGGGGAATCGAGCAGTTCTTC.

This clonotype was counted a single time. This chain joins TRBV12-5 and TRBJ2-3; possibly TRBD1 for D (5 bases). Germline lookup yields CDR1 LGHNT and CDR2 FRNRAP. The CDR3 covers 14 residues. With 7 bases removed from V and 1 base from J, the gap between germline ends came to 12 bases. CDR3 in amino acids: CASAVQGGTDTQYF. Here the CDR3 DNA reads TGTGCTAGTGCCGTTCAGGGTGGCACAGATACGCAGTATTTT.

V gene TRBV7-8 combines with J gene TRBJ2-3, with D possibly being TRBD2 (5 bases). The CDR3 totals 14 residues. Deletions cut 0 bases from V and 6 bases from J, with 10 bases between. Per the germline V gene, CDR1 is SGHVS and CDR2 is FQNEAQ. The CDR3 DNA is TGTGCCAGCAGCTTAGCAACGGGGTCCGATACGCAGTATTTT. It translates to CASSLATGSDTQYF. The full variable domain, its missing parts supplied by reference TRBV7-8 and TRBJ2-3, is GAGVSQSPRYKVAKRGQDVALRCDPISGHVSLFWYQQALGQGPEFLTYFQNEAQLDKSGLPSDRFFAERPEGSVSTLKIQRTQQEDSAVYLCASSLATGSDTQYFGPGTRLTVL.

The rearrangement links TRBV30 to TRBJ2-2, with TRBD2 matching over 7 bases. The V segment lost 5 bases and the J segment 6 bases; nucleotides outside the gene matches: 9. This CDR3 spans 14 amino acids. Per germline, CDR1 GTSNPN and CDR2 SVGIG (reference sequence). CDR3 nucleotide sequence: TGTGCCTGGGAGGGAGGACTAGTCTCCGGGGAGCTGTTTTTT. Amino acid sequence: CAWEGGLVSGELFF.

The chain recombines TRBV6-2 or TRBV6-3 with TRBJ2-6; TRBD1 matches at 7 bases. The V gene's germline CDR1 is MNHEY and CDR2 SVGEGT. This CDR3 comprises 17 residues. The V segment lost 5 bases and the J segment 0 bases; nucleotides outside the gene matches: 7. The CDR3: CASSPTGFGSGANVLTF. The CDR3 region has the DNA TGTGCCAGCAGTCCGACAGGGTTCGGCTCTGGGGCCAACGTCCTGACTTTC.

The chain employs TRBV13 and TRBJ2-1; 7 nucleotides align to TRBD1. The CDR3 extends over 15 amino acids. Germline loops: CDR1 PRHDT, CDR2 FYEKMQ (reference sequence). V shed 5 bases, J shed 3 bases, and the junction held 7 bases outside the gene matches. In DNA, the CDR3 is TGTGCCAGCAGCCCAGGGGGTTCTGTCTACAATGAGCAGTTCTTC. Its translation: CASSPGGSVYNEQFF.